The T cell receptor beta chain under discussion was sequenced for a study of T cell responses to AZD1222 COVID-19 vaccine. Study-level points and caveats: Spike-specific TCR repertoires showed rising breadth and depth after two AZD1222 doses.

Regarding this clone: Its matching antigen is unknown.

The CDR3 runs to 14 residues. V lost 6 bases to trimming and J lost 2 bases; unmatched junction nucleotides: 3. Germline assignment: CDR1 SNHLY and CDR2 FYNNEI. The repertoire was sequenced with immunoSEQ multiplex PCR; TCRdb's copy has only in-frame clones and lacks some. The sample comprises roughly 120,000 clones, roughly nine tenths of which are singletons, and around 2.4% rests with the top ten. The origin of this receptor is an adult in good health. The chain couples TRBV2 to TRBJ2-7; 11 bases are a match to TRBD2. The sequenced sample was peripheral blood, obtained on day 0 of AZD1222 vaccination. CDR3 in DNA: TGTGCCAGCAGGCTAGCGGGGGGACCCTACGAGCAGTACTTC. It codes for CASRLAGGPYEQYF.